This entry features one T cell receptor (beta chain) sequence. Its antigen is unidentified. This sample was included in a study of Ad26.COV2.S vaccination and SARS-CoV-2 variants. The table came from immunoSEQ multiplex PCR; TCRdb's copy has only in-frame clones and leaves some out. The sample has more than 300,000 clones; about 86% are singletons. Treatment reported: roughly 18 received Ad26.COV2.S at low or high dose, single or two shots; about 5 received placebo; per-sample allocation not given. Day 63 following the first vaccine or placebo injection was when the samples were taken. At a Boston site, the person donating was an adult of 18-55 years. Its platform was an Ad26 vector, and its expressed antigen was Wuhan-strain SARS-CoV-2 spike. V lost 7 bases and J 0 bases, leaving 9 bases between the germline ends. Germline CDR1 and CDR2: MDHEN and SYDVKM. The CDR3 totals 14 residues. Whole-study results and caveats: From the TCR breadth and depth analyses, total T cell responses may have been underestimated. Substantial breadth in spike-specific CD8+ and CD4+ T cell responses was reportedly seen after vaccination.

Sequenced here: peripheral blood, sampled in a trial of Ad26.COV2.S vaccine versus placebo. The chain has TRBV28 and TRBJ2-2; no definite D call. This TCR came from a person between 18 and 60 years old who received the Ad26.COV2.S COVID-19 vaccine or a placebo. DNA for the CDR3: TGTGCCAGCATGGGCGGACCGAACACCGGGGAGCTGTTTTTT. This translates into CASMGGPNTGELFF.